A selection of T cell receptor beta chains follows, all from one sample in a study of blood T cells in healthy people across ages. From the 5' RACE reads, TCRdb called clonotypes with MiXCR, one entry per CDR3 protein. The sample has some 1 million distinct CDR3 sequences; 40% to 50% are singletons. Sequenced input: blood. These receptor sequences come from a woman in her fifties or sixties in good health. Both conserved end residues are part of each CDR3. D genes are given only for firm matches. Where a row states a size, it is once, few, many or the class of an expanded clone; other rows omit it.

TRBJ2-3	TRBD2	TRBV4-1	few	CASSQTSGRSDTQYF	TGCGCCAGCAGCCAAACTAGCGGGAGGTCAGATACGCAGTATTTT
TRBJ2-3	TRBD2	TRBV2	once	CASSVASGRSTDTQYF	TGTGCCAGCAGTGTAGCTAGCGGGCGGAGCACAGATACGCAGTATTTT
TRBJ2-5	.	TRBV9	.	CASSVGQISQETQYF	TGTGCCAGCAGCGTAGGACAGATCTCACAAGAGACCCAGTACTTC
TRBJ1-6	.	TRBV27	.	CASSLSGDTRRSPLHF	TGTGCCAGCAGTTTGTCAGGGGACACCCGCAGATCACCCCTCCACTTT
TRBJ2-7	.	TRBV10-3	.	CAISGPYEQYF	TGTGCCATCAGTGGCCCCTACGAGCAGTACTTC
TRBJ1-2	.	TRBV10-3	.	CAIYSSGRYGYTF	TGTGCCATCTATTCGTCGGGACGGTATGGCTACACCTTC
TRBJ2-7	TRBD1	TRBV15	.	CATSRKGTGGDEQYF	TGTGCCACCAGCAGAAAAGGGACAGGGGGTGACGAGCAGTACTTC
TRBJ2-1	.	TRBV27	.	CASSLRRGRNEQFF	TGTGCCAGCAGTTTGAGGAGGGGGCGGAATGAGCAGTTCTTC
TRBJ2-3	.	TRBV7-8	.	CASSTIVASTDTQYF	TGTGCCAGCAGCACCATAGTGGCTAGCACAGATACGCAGTATTTT
TRBJ1-2	.	TRBV29-1	.	CSVDNRNYGYTF	TGCAGCGTTGACAACAGGAACTATGGCTACACCTTC
TRBJ2-2	.	TRBV28	.	CASSLLGSYDTGELFF	TGTGCCAGCAGTTTATTGGGTAGCTATGACACCGGGGAGCTGTTTTTT
TRBJ2-7	TRBD1	TRBV7-8	few	CASSLGDRADGEQYF	TGTGCCAGCAGCTTAGGGGACAGGGCTGATGGGGAGCAGTACTTC
TRBJ2-1	TRBD2	TRBV24-1	few	CATSYGSSGRYNEQFF	TGTGCCACCTCCTATGGGAGTAGCGGGAGATACAATGAGCAGTTCTTC
TRBJ1-2	TRBD1	TRBV20-1	few	CSARDATGGIHGYTF	TGCAGTGCTAGAGATGCCACAGGGGGCATTCATGGCTACACCTTC
TRBJ2-5	TRBD1	TRBV5-1	.	CASTRDRGETQYF	TGCGCCAGCACCAGGGACAGGGGGGAGACCCAGTACTTC
TRBJ2-5	.	TRBV6-2/TRBV6-3	few	CASIHPGRGAPDSQTQYF	TGTGCCAGCATCCACCCTGGCCGGGGGGCTCCGGATTCTCAGACCCAGTACTTC
TRBJ2-5	.	TRBV2	.	CARRTPRHEQYF	TGTGCCAGGCGGACCCCGCGGCATGAGCAGTACTTC
TRBJ2-7	.	TRBV20-1	.	CSAPFNDEQYF	TGCAGTGCTCCCTTCAATGACGAGCAGTACTTC
TRBJ2-1	.	TRBV6-5	.	CASSYPRTAPGGYNEQFF	TGTGCCAGCAGTTACCCCAGGACAGCGCCTGGGGGGTACAATGAGCAGTTCTTC
TRBJ2-3	.	TRBV29-1	few	CSGDRKRTGTQYF	TGCAGCGGCGACAGAAAGCGCACAGGTACGCAGTATTTT
TRBJ2-7	.	TRBV2	once	CASSDTGLETRYF	TGTGCCAGCAGTGACACAGGGTTGGAGACCCGGTACTTC
TRBJ2-1	TRBD2	TRBV7-9	.	CASSYSGRGNEQFF	TGTGCCAGCAGTTATAGCGGGAGAGGGAATGAGCAGTTCTTC
TRBJ2-7	.	TRBV28	few	CASSVHRGYEQYF	TGTGCCAGCAGTGTACATAGGGGCTACGAGCAGTACTTC
TRBJ1-1	.	TRBV6-6	.	CASSYRGRGLMNTEAFF	TGTGCCAGCAGTTACAGGGGCCGGGGCCTCATGAACACTGAAGCTTTCTTT
TRBJ2-1	.	TRBV20-1	.	CSATGRGRYNEQFF	TGCAGTGCTACAGGACGGGGCAGGTACAATGAGCAGTTCTTC
TRBJ1-2	.	TRBV6-5	.	CASRNGVGTYGYTF	TGTGCCAGCAGAAATGGGGTGGGGACCTATGGCTACACCTTC
TRBJ2-7	.	TRBV10-3	.	CAISDGAYYEQYF	TGTGCCATCAGTGACGGGGCATACTACGAGCAGTACTTC
TRBJ2-5	TRBD2	TRBV20-1	.	CSGHGGGPNEQYF	TGCAGTGGACACGGGGGAGGGCCCAATGAGCAGTACTTC
TRBJ2-3	.	TRBV28	.	CASKGYQGSQADTQYF	TGTGCCAGCAAGGGGTACCAGGGCTCACAGGCAGATACGCAGTATTTT